Listed here are 21 T cell receptor beta chains from one sample, sequenced in a study of PD-1 blockade in classical Hodgkin lymphoma. TCRdb keeps only in-frame clones here, not all; method: immunoSEQ multiplex PCR. The sample shows tens of thousands of clones, roughly 90% of them seen only once. Each of the patients experienced relapse following autologous stem cell transplantation, and their brentuximab vedotin exposure differed. The sequencing here drew on peripheral blood mononuclear cells (PBMCs), taken at baseline. The origin of the receptors is a human donor with classical Hodgkin lymphoma.

CDR3 residues: CASSYHRGQTDTQYF. Written as DNA, the CDR3 is TGTGCCAGCAGTTACCACAGGGGGCAGACAGATACGCAGTATTTT. This sequence joins TRBV6-5 and TRBJ2-3; TRBD1 aligns across 9 bases. CDR3 length equals 15 residues. Trimming removed 2 bases from V and 3 bases from J; junction bases left unmatched: 3. CDR1 is MNHEY, CDR2 SVGAGI, per germline.

The rearrangement joins TRBV15 to TRBJ1-5; 7 bases are a match to TRBD1. The CDR3 sequence is 15 residues long. CDR1 and CDR2 (germline): LNHNV, YYDKDF (reference sequence). Trimming at V came to 3 bases and at J to 1 base, leaving 3 bases not matched to a gene. In nucleotides, the CDR3 is TGTGCCACCAGCAGCCAGGGGGGAAGCAATCAGCCCCAGCATTTT. It specifies CATSSQGGSNQPQHF.

The chain combines TRBV4-2 with TRBJ2-7; D remains unclear. This CDR3 comprises 14 residues. V lost 5 bases, J lost 7 bases, and 18 bases lay in between. Germline-derived CDR1 and CDR2 are LGHNA and YNFKEQ. CDR3: CASSLVAGVGEQYF. For the CDR3, the DNA is TGTGCCAGCAGCTTGGTGGCAGGTGTGGGGGAGCAGTACTTC.

J is TRBJ2-3 and V is TRBV4-1, with TRBD2 matching 10 bases. Germline V gene data show CDR1 as MGHRA and CDR2 as YSYEKL. CDR3 length: 18 residues. J gave up 4 bases and V 4 bases, and 14 bases lay outside the gene matches. CDR3 coding DNA: TGCGCCAGCAGCCCTTCACGGACTAGCGGAGGGTGGGCAGATACGCAGTATTTT. Translating it yields CASSPSRTSGGWADTQYF.

This clone was found once. V gene TRBV19 combines with J gene TRBJ1-3; D gene unclear. V lost 2 bases, J lost 4 bases, and 6 bases lay in between. Per the germline V gene, CDR1 is LNHDA and CDR2 is SQIVND (reference sequence). This CDR3 comprises 13 residues. Here the CDR3 reads CASSIIGGNTIYF. CDR3 bases: TGTGCCAGTAGTATAATAGGAGGAAACACCATATATTTT.

CDR3 sequence reads: CASSLWSGGLETQYF. CDR3 nucleotide sequence: TGTGCCAGCAGTTTATGGAGTGGGGGGCTGGAGACCCAGTACTTC. V and J are TRBV27 and TRBJ2-5; the D gene could be TRBD1 or TRBD2 (6 bases each). Germline loops: CDR1 MNHEY, CDR2 SMNVEV (reference sequence). V lost 1 base and J 5 bases, leaving 14 bases between the germline ends. CDR3 length equals 15 residues.

V usage is TRBV27 and J usage is TRBJ2-3; maybe TRBD1 (6 bases). Germline CDR1 reads MNHEY; CDR2 reads SMNVEV (reference sequence). This CDR3 spans 13 amino acids. V lost 8 bases to trimming and J lost 4 bases, with 13 bases between them. In nucleotides, the CDR3 is TGTGCCAGCTCCCGGTGGGGGCCAGATACGCAGTATTTT. This encodes CASSRWGPDTQYF.

The rearrangement joins TRBV15 to TRBJ2-3, with 12 bases aligning to TRBD1. Germline V gene sequence: CDR1 LNHNV, CDR2 YYDKDF (reference sequence). V shed 2 bases and J 5 bases; nucleotides not matched to a gene: 8. This CDR3 is built from 17 residues. CDR3 loop: CATSRPLGTGGVDTQYF. CDR3 bases: TGTGCCACCAGCAGACCCCTAGGGACAGGGGGCGTAGATACGCAGTATTTT.

The chain uses TRBV5-1 and TRBJ2-7; the D is unclear. Trimming cost V 4 bases and J 0 bases, with 11 bases left between them. CDR1 and CDR2 from the germline V gene are SGHRS and YFSETQ. There are 14 residues in the CDR3. CDR3 region: CASSLSRSSYEQYF. The CDR3 DNA follows: TGCGCCAGCAGCCTATCGAGGAGCTCCTACGAGCAGTACTTC.

This clone occurred once. The junction does not match germline at one end; this may be a read error. The CDR3 is CASSSVVGVLPF. The CDR3 DNA is TGTGCCAGCAGCTCCGTAGTAGGGGTCCTACCTTTC. The J gene is TRBJ2-7, the V gene TRBV7-9; a possible D gene is TRBD1 (5 bases). The CDR3 length is 12 residues. Germline CDR1 reads SEHNR; CDR2 reads FQNEAQ (reference sequence).

The chain combines TRBV28 with TRBJ2-3, with TRBD2 matching over 10 bases. Trimming at V came to 6 bases and at J to 7 bases, leaving 7 bases not matched to a gene. CDR3 length: 14 residues. Germline V CDR1 and CDR2: MDHEN, SYDVKM. This chain's CDR3 is CASRGAGGPHTQYF. The CDR3 DNA sequence: TGTGCCAGCAGGGGAGCGGGAGGGCCTCATACGCAGTATTTT.

This clone has only one observation. The gene calls are TRBV4-1 and TRBJ2-5, with D possibly TRBD1 on 5 matching bases. CDR3 size: 16 residues. With 0 bases removed from V and 2 bases from J, the gap between germline ends came to 13 bases. In germline, CDR1 is MGHRA, CDR2 YSYEKL. The CDR3 protein is CASSQEMATEQETQYF. CDR3 nucleotide sequence: TGCGCCAGCAGCCAAGAAATGGCGACAGAACAAGAGACCCAGTACTTC.

The genes are TRBV7-3 and TRBJ2-1; unclear D gene. The CDR3 sequence is 18 residues long. Trimming removed 1 base at V and 0 bases at J, with 16 bases between. Germline-derived CDR1 and CDR2 are SGHTA and FQGTGA. The DNA of the CDR3 is TGTGCCAGCAGCTTAATAGGTAGGAGTCTTAACTCCTACAATGAGCAGTTCTTC. Translation: CASSLIGRSLNSYNEQFF. The complete variable domain, with remaining parts taken from reference TRBV7-3 and TRBJ2-1, reads GAGVSQTPSNKVTEKGKYVELRCDPISGHTALYWYRQSLGQGPEFLIYFQGTGAADDSGLPNDRFFAVRPEGSVSTLKIQRTERGDSAVYLCASSLIGRSLNSYNEQFFGPGTRLTVL.

J is TRBJ1-5 and V is TRBV28; TRBD1 is a possible D gene (6 bases). Germline CDR1 is MDHEN and CDR2 is SYDVKM. V was cut by 7 bases and J by 6 bases, with 13 bases left in between. The CDR3 spans 13 residues. In DNA form, the CDR3 reads TGTGCCAGCACCCTGGGGGGGCTTCAGCCCCAGCATTTT. Amino acid sequence: CASTLGGLQPQHF.

The V call is TRBV2, the J call TRBJ1-1; D is unresolved. Germline lookup yields CDR1 SNHLY and CDR2 FYNNEI. The V and J ends lost 8 bases and 2 bases respectively, with 15 bases between them. This CDR3 region has 14 residues. The CDR3 loop is CASSRDGVNTEAFF. The DNA for the CDR3 is TGTGCCAGCTCACGCGACGGGGTAAACACTGAAGCTTTCTTT.

This chain uses TRBV5-4 with TRBJ2-7; 7 bases map to TRBD2. The CDR3 contains 11 residues. V lost 4 bases and J lost 5; bases outside the gene matches: 0. CDR1 and CDR2 (germline): SGHNT, YYREEE (reference sequence). The CDR3, as DNA: TGTGCCAGCAGCCGGGGGGACGAGCAGTACTTC. Residues: CASSRGDEQYF.

The gene calls are TRBV19 and TRBJ2-2; D may be TRBD2 (7 bases). Trimming shortened V by 5 bases and J by 8 bases, and 15 bases separated the two germline ends. Germline values: CDR1 LNHDA, CDR2 SQIVND (reference sequence). This CDR3 is built from 14 residues. The CDR3 protein is CASSQGTTSGELFF. Written as DNA, the CDR3 is TGTGCCAGTAGTCAGGGGACTACGTCGGGGGAGCTGTTTTTT.

The CDR3 nucleotides are TGCGCCAGCAAAAGCGGGAGCTCCTACGAGCAGTACTTC. Protein product: CASKSGSSYEQYF. V is TRBV10-1 and J is TRBJ2-7; 8 nucleotides align to TRBD2. In germline, CDR1 is WNHNN, CDR2 SYGVQD (reference sequence). The J segment lost 0 bases and the V segment lost 7 bases, leaving 2 bases of the junction unmatched. The CDR3 has 13 residues.

This chain joins TRBV4-2 and TRBJ2-1, with D uncertain. The V gene's germline CDR1 is LGHNA and CDR2 YNFKEQ. V lost 4 bases, J lost 7 bases, and 32 bases lay in between. The CDR3 extends over 20 amino acids. DNA of the CDR3: TGTGCCAGCAGCCCCCAAGATCCTTTCCTTGTAGGCCCCTTCCGTAATGAGCAGTTCTTC. It encodes CASSPQDPFLVGPFRNEQFF.

The chain uses TRBV5-5 and TRBJ2-7; D gene uncertain. The CDR3 length is 11 residues. Germline CDR1 reads SGHKS; CDR2 reads YYEKEE (reference sequence). V gave up 2 bases and J gave up 2 bases, with 2 bases separating them. CDR3 region: CASSFAYEQYF. The CDR3 bases are TGTGCCAGCAGCTTTGCCTACGAGCAGTACTTC. Full variable domain (missing parts from reference TRBV5-5 and TRBJ2-7): DAGVTQSPTHLIKTRGQQVTLRCSPISGHKSVSWYQQVLGQGPQFIFQYYEKEERGRGNFPDRFSARQFPNYSSELNVNALLLGDSALYLCASSFAYEQYFGPGTRLTVT.

This clone was picked up one time. This chain connects TRBV19 to TRBJ1-2, with TRBD1 matching 10 bases. V was clipped by 6 bases and J by 8 bases; unmatched bases: 9. CDR3 length: 14 amino acids. The germline V gene encodes CDR1 LNHDA and CDR2 SQIVND (reference sequence). The CDR3 bases are TGTGCCAGTAGCCTGACAGGGGGCCAGGAGGGCTACACCTTC. This encodes CASSLTGGQEGYTF.